This T cell receptor beta chain was profiled in a study of cytomegalovirus exposure and HLA in healthy donors. Study-wide points: Sequencing depth across donors, presence/absence analyses assumed, was roughly uniform. In an earlier analysis, in roughly 580 donors, most V segments appeared productive either ~87% or ~30% of the time.

Comment on this clone: Its antigen is as yet unknown.

Researchers ran the PCR with 60 Vbeta and 13 Jbeta primers. The method was immunoSEQ multiplex PCR; TCRdb's version includes in-frame clones alone and lacks a portion of them. The table shows around 130,000 clones, with 65% to 80% occurring only once. The CDR3 runs to 14 residues. The germline V gene encodes CDR1 MNHNS and CDR2 SASEGT. Specimen: PBMCs. The sequence derives from a middle-aged woman in good health and CMV-seronegative. This chain connects TRBV6-1 to TRBJ2-5, with 7 bases matching TRBD1. The J call is doubtful: the DNA matches TRBJ2-7 better. CDR3 in DNA: TGTGCCAGCAGTGACCACAGGGGATCCAACGAGCAGTACTTC. Its translation is CASSDHRGSNEQYF.